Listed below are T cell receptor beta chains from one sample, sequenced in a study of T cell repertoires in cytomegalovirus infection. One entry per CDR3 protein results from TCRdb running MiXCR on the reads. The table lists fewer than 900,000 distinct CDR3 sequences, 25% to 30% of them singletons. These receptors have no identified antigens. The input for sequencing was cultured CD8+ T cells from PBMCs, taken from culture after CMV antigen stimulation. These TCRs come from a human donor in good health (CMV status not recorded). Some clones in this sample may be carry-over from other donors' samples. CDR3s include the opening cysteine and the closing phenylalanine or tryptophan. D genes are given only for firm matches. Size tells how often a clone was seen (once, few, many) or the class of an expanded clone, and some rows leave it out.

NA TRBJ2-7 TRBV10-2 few CASRSGYEQYF TGCGCCAGCCGGTCAGGCTACGAGCAGTACTTC
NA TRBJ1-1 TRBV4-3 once CASSQVDRTTEAFF TGCGCCAGCAGCCAAGTTGACAGGACAACTGAAGCTTTCTTT
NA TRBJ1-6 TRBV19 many CASSPTTLRVGSPLHF TGTGCCAGTAGTCCTACCACCCTACGGGTTGGATCACCCCTCCACTTT
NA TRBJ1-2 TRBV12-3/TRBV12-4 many CASSLAGALYGYTF TGTGCCAGCAGTTTAGCCGGGGCCCTCTATGGCTACACCTTC
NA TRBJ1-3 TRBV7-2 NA CASGTGFSGYTIYF TGTGCAAGCGGCACAGGATTCTCTGGATACACCATATATTTT
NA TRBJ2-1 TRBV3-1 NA CASSHQSSYNEQFF TGTGCCAGCAGCCATCAAAGCTCCTACAATGAGCAGTTCTTC
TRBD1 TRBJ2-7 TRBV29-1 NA CSVARLTGSHEQYF TGCAGCGTTGCCCGCCTGACAGGGTCGCACGAGCAGTACTTC
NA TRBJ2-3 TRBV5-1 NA CASSSPELPDTQYF TGCGCCAGCAGCTCGCCGGAGTTGCCAGATACGCAGTATTTT
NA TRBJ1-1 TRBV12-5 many CASGFGLEAAMNTEAFF TGTGCTAGTGGTTTTGGGCTCGAGGCGGCGATGAACACTGAAGCTTTCTTT
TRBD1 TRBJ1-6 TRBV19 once CASKHGQGAVSPLHF TGTGCCAGTAAACACGGACAGGGGGCGGTTTCACCCCTCCACTTT
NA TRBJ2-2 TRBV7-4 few CASSSATMGTGELFF TGTGCCAGCAGCTCGGCGACAATGGGCACCGGGGAGCTGTTTTTT
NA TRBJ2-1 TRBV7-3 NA CASSLTAGTYNEQFF TGTGCCAGCAGCTTAACGGCAGGGACCTACAATGAGCAGTTCTTC
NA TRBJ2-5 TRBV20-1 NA CSAPHSKMLGETQYF TGCAGTGCCCCCCATAGCAAGATGTTAGGAGAGACCCAGTACTTC
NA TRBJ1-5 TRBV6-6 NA CASSYLAADNPPQHF TGTGCCAGCAGTTACCTCGCGGCTGATAATCCGCCCCAGCATTTT
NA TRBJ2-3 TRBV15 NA CATSRREDSPADTQYF TGTGCCACCAGCAGAAGGGAGGACTCGCCCGCAGATACGCAGTATTTT
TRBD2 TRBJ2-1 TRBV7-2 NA CASSSHRLAGHEQFF TGTGCCAGCAGCTCACATCGACTAGCGGGGCATGAGCAGTTCTTC
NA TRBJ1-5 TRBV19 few CASSAGLMSNQPQHF TGTGCCAGTAGTGCCGGACTGATGAGCAATCAGCCCCAGCATTTT
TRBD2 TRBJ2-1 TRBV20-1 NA CSATGGNNEQFF TGCAGTGCAACGGGGGGGAACAATGAGCAGTTCTTC
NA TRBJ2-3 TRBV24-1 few CATEDGVTDTQYF TGTGCCACCGAAGACGGAGTCACAGATACGCAGTATTTT
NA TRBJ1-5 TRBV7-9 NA CASSTDPWPQHF TGTGCCAGCAGCACCGACCCGTGGCCCCAGCATTTT
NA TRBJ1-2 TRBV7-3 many CASSYPGGSGYTF TGTGCCAGCAGCTACCCGGGGGGATCTGGCTACACCTTC
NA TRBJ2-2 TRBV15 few CATSEVFGDTGELFF TGTGCCACCAGCGAAGTATTCGGGGACACCGGGGAGCTGTTTTTT
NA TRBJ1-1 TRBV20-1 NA CSAETRELGATEAFF TGCAGTGCTGAGACGAGGGAGCTAGGCGCCACTGAAGCTTTCTTT
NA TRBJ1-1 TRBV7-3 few CASSTWTAMNTEAFF TGTGCCAGCAGCACATGGACAGCCATGAACACTGAAGCTTTCTTT
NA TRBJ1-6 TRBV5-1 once CASSLDQAGNSPLHF TGCGCCAGCAGCTTGGATCAGGCAGGGAATTCACCCCTCCACTTT
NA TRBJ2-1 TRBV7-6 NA CASTSGRVSSYNEQFF TGTGCCAGCACCTCTGGCCGGGTTAGCTCCTACAATGAGCAGTTCTTC
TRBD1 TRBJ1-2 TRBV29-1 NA CSVGRDRENYGYTF TGCAGCGTGGGCCGGGACAGGGAAAACTATGGCTACACCTTC
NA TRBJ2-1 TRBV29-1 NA CSVGGGLSYNEQFF TGCAGCGTGGGGGGGGGCTTATCCTACAATGAGCAGTTCTTC
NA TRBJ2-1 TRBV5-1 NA CASSYDSNEQFF TGCGCCAGCAGCTATGACAGCAATGAGCAGTTCTTC
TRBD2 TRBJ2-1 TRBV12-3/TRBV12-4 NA CASSLTSGANEQFF TGTGCCAGCAGTTTGACTAGCGGGGCGAATGAGCAGTTCTTC
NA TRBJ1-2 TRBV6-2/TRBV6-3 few CASSYLDGFNTF TGTGCCAGCAGTTATCTCGACGGCTTCAACACCTTC
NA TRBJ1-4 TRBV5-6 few CASSYGTTYEKLFF TGTGCCAGCAGTTACGGGACAACCTATGAAAAACTGTTTTTT
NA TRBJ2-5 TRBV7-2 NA CASSGRSLKGTQYF TGTGCCAGCAGCGGACGTAGTCTTAAGGGGACCCAGTACTTC
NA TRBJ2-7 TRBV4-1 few CASSQGGGPYEQYF TGCGCCAGCAGCCAAGGGGGAGGACCCTACGAGCAGTACTTC
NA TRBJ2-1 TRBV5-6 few CASSFAGTGTYNEQFF TGTGCCAGCAGCTTCGCCGGGACGGGAACGTACAATGAGCAGTTCTTC